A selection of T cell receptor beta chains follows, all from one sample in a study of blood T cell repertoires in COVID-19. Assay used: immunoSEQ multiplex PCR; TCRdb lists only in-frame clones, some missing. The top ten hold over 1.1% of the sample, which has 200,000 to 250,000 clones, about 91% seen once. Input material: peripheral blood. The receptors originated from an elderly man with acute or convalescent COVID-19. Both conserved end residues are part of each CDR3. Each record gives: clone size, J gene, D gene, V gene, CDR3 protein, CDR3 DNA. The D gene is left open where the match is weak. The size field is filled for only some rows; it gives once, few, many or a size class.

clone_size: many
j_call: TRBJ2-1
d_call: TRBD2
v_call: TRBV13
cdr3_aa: CASSPGTSYNEQFF
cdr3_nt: TGTGCCAGCAGCCCAGGGACTAGCTACAATGAGCAGTTCTTC

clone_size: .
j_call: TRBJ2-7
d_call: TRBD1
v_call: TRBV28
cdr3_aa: CASSLEGALGEQYF
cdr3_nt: TGTGCCAGCAGTTTAGAGGGGGCTCTCGGCGAGCAGTACTTC

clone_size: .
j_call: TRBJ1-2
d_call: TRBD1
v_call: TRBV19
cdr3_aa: CASSITGGRGYGYTF
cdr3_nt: TGTGCCAGTAGTATAACAGGGGGTAGAGGCTATGGCTACACCTTC

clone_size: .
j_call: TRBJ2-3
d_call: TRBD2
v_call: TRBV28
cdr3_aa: CASSPSGVLSTDTQYF
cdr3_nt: TGTGCCAGCAGTCCTAGCGGGGTACTAAGCACAGATACGCAGTATTTT

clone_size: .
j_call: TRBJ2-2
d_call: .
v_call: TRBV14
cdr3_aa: CASSPARYTGELFF
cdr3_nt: TGTGCCAGCAGTCCTGCTAGATACACCGGGGAGCTGTTTTTT

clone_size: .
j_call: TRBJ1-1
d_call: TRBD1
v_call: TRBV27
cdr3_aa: CASSAHRGGNTEAFF
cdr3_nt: TGTGCCAGCAGTGCGCACAGGGGGGGGAACACTGAAGCTTTCTTT

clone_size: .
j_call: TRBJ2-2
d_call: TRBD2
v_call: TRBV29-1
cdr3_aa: CSVEGGGAFTTGELFF
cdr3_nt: TGCAGCGTTGAAGGGGGGGGTGCCTTTACTACCGGGGAGCTGTTTTTT

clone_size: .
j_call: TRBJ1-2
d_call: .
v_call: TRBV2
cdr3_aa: CASSESSGSLNTF
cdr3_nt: TGTGCCAGCAGTGAAAGCTCGGGATCCCTCAACACCTTC

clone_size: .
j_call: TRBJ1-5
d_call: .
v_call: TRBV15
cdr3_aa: CATMDINQPQHF
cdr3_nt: TGTGCCACCATGGACATCAATCAGCCCCAGCATTTT

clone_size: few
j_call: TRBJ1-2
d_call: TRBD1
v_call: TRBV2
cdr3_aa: CASSDPRTTGENGYTF
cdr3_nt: TGTGCCAGCAGTGACCCCCGAACGACAGGGGAAAATGGCTACACCTTC

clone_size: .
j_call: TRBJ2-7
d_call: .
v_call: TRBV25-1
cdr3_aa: CASSGTHTYEQYF
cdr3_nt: TGTGCCAGCAGCGGGACACATACCTACGAGCAGTACTTC

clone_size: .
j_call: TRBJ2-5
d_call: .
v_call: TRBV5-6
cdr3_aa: CASSPLERETQYF
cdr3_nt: TGTGCCAGCAGCCCCCTAGAGAGAGAGACCCAGTACTTC

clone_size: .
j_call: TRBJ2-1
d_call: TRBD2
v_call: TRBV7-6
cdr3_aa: CASSFTPSGSYNEQFF
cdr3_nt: TGTGCCAGCAGCTTTACGCCTAGCGGGAGTTACAATGAGCAGTTCTTC

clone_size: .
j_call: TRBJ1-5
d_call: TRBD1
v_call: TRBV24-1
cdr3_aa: CATSEGQLNQPQHF
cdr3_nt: TGTGCCACCAGTGAGGGACAGCTTAATCAGCCCCAGCATTTT

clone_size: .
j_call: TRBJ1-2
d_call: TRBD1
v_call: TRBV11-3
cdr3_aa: CASLLRDRGLPNYGYTF
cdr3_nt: TGTGCCAGCCTACTTAGGGACAGGGGATTACCTAACTATGGCTACACCTTC

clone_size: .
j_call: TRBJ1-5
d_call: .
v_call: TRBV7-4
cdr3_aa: CASSFGITGDSNQPQHF
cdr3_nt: TGTGCCAGCAGCTTCGGGATAACGGGGGATAGCAATCAGCCCCAGCATTTT

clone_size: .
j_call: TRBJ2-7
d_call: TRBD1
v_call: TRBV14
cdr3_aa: CASSQERGYRDRGYEQYF
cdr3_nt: TGTGCCAGCAGCCAAGAGAGGGGATACCGGGACAGGGGCTACGAGCAGTACTTC

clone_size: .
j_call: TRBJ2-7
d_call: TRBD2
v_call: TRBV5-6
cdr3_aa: CASRETGRTSYEQYF
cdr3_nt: TGTGCCAGCAGAGAGACCGGGAGGACCTCCTACGAGCAGTACTTC

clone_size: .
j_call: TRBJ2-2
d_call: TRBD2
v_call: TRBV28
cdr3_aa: CASRDTSGPLRTGELFF
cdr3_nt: TGTGCCAGCAGGGACACTAGCGGGCCACTCCGGACCGGGGAGCTGTTTTTT

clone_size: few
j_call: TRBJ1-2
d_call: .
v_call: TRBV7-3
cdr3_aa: CASSLGQGMGYTF
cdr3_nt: TGTGCCAGCAGCCTCGGCCAGGGGATGGGCTACACCTTC

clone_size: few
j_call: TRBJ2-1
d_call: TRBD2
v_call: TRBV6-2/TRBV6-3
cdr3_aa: CASSLAGGIYNEQFF
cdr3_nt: TGTGCCAGCAGCTTAGCGGGGGGCATCTACAATGAGCAGTTCTTC

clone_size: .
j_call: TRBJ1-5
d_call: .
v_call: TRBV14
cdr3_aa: CASSPRQGNNQPQHF
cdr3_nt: TGTGCCAGCAGTCCCCGCCAGGGTAATAATCAGCCCCAGCATTTT

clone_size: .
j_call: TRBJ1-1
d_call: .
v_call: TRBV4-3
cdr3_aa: CASSQDKTGGNTEAFF
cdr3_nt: TGCGCCAGCAGCCAAGATAAGACGGGGGGAAACACTGAAGCTTTCTTT